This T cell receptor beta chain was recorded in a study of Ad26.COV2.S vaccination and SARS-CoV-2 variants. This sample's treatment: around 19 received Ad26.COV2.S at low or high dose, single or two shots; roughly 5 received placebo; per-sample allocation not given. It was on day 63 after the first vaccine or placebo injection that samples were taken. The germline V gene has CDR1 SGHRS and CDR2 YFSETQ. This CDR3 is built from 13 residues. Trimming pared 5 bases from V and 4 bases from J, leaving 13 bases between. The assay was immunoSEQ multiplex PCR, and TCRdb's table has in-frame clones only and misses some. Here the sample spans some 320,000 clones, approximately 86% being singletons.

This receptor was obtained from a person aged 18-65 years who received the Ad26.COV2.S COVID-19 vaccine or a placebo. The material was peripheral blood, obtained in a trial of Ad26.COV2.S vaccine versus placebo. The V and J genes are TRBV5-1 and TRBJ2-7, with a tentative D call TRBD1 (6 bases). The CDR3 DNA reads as TGCGCCAGCAGTCGGACAGATTCATACGAGCAGTACTTC. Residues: CASSRTDSYEQYF.